The 14 T cell receptor beta chains presented below share a single source sample, sequenced in a study of T cell responses to AZD1222 COVID-19 vaccine. TCRdb's table, derived via immunoSEQ multiplex PCR, lists solely in-frame clones and lacks some. In all, the sample yields more than 110,000 clones. The sequenced material came from peripheral blood. The source is an adult in good health.

The chain carries TRBV6-2 or TRBV6-3 and TRBJ2-7; unclear D gene. Trimming cost V 4 bases and J 4 bases, with 23 bases left between them. The CDR3 spans 17 residues. From germline, CDR1 is MNHEY and CDR2 SVGEGT. The DNA for the CDR3 is TGTGCCAGCAGTTTCCAACCGGTCGTGGAACAGAAGTACGAGCAGTACTTC. This codes for CASSFQPVVEQKYEQYF.

DNA of the CDR3: TGTGCCAGCAGTGAATTAGGGACAGGCTTGCACTTT. Amino acid sequence: CASSELGTGLHF. The genes are TRBV28 and TRBJ1-6, with 8 bases matching TRBD1. CDR1 and CDR2 (germline): MDHEN, SYDVKM. Trimming removed 5 bases from V and 19 bases from J; junction bases left unmatched: 10. CDR3 length equals 12 residues.

This rearrangement joins TRBV4-3 to TRBJ1-1, with a possible D match to TRBD1 (5 bases). The CDR3 has 13 residues. CDR1 is LGHNA, CDR2 YSLEER, per germline. V dropped 5 bases and J dropped 7 bases, with 14 bases sitting between them. The CDR3 DNA reads as TGCGCCAGCAGCACCCGACAGAGCCTTGAAGCTTTCTTT. It specifies CASSTRQSLEAFF.

This chain uses TRBV11-3 with TRBJ2-1, with TRBD1 matching 8 bases. CDR1 is SGHNT, CDR2 YENEEA, per germline. V gave up 6 bases and J gave up 1 base; unmatched junction bases: 11. This CDR3 spans 17 amino acids. The CDR3 spells CASRQGTGDRSYNEQFF. For the CDR3, the DNA is TGTGCCAGCAGGCAAGGGACAGGCGATAGGTCCTACAATGAGCAGTTCTTC.

The rearrangement joins TRBV23-1 to TRBJ1-5; no reliable D call. TRBV23-1 is classed as an ORF, of uncertain function. Trimming took 10 bases from V and 0 from J, leaving 22 bases between them. The CDR3 runs 17 residues. CDR3 residues: CATLGRPLRNSNQPQHF. Here the CDR3 DNA reads TGCGCCACCTTGGGGAGGCCACTCCGAAATAGCAATCAGCCCCAGCATTTT.

The rearrangement links TRBV5-1 to TRBJ1-1, with a tentative D call TRBD1 (6 bases). Germline CDR1 is SGHRS and CDR2 is YFSETQ. V gave up 0 bases and J gave up 0 bases, with 21 bases separating them. CDR3 length: 19 amino acids. CDR3 sequence: CASSLEAGPGGLLNTEAFF. In DNA form, the CDR3 reads TGCGCCAGCAGCTTGGAGGCAGGGCCGGGGGGCCTGCTGAACACTGAAGCTTTCTTT.

This chain links TRBV7-2 with TRBJ2-3; D remains ambiguous. Germline CDR1 reads SGHTA; CDR2 reads FQGNSA. The CDR3 consists of 12 residues. V was cut by 5 bases and J by 2 bases, with 5 bases left in between. The CDR3 DNA reads TGTGCCAGCAGCACATCCACAGATACGCAGTATTTT. Translating gives CASSTSTDTQYF.

The chain's CDR3 is CASSSLTGGRTEQYF. Written as DNA, the CDR3 is TGTGCCAGCAGTTCCCTTACCGGGGGCCGGACCGAGCAGTACTTC. The V call is TRBV27, the J call TRBJ2-7; D tentatively fits TRBD1 or TRBD2 (6 bases each). The CDR3 runs 15 residues. The germline gives CDR1 MNHEY, CDR2 SMNVEV (reference sequence). The V end lost 4 bases, the J end lost 6 bases, and 19 bases lay between the germline ends.

The chain has TRBV7-3 and TRBJ1-1; the D is unclear. Trimming shortened V by 3 bases and J by 5 bases, and 10 bases separated the two germline ends. This CDR3 is 13 amino acids long. Germline V gene sequence: CDR1 SGHTA, CDR2 FQGTGA. CDR3 sequence (DNA): TGTGCCAGCAGCTTCCACGGGCGGACTGAAGCTTTCTTT. Translating gives CASSFHGRTEAFF.

The chain carries TRBV5-4 and TRBJ2-3, with 11 bases identical to TRBD1. The V segment lost 4 bases and the J segment 6 bases; nucleotides outside the gene matches: 10. This CDR3 has 16 amino acids. CDR1 is SGHNT, CDR2 YYREEE, per germline (reference sequence). The chain's CDR3 is CASSPRDRGVGDTQYF. The DNA for the CDR3 is TGTGCCAGCAGCCCCAGGGACAGGGGGGTTGGTGATACGCAGTATTTT.

The chain is built from TRBV3-1 (or the pseudogene TRBV3-2) and TRBJ1-3, with D unclear. Germline CDR1 reads LGHDT; CDR2 reads YNNKEL (reference sequence). The CDR3 length is 15 residues. V was trimmed by 2 bases and J by 8 bases, leaving 16 bases between them. The CDR3 is CASSQWVGSEDTIYF. The CDR3 coding sequence is TGTGCCAGCAGCCAATGGGTAGGGAGTGAAGACACCATATATTTT.

The chain couples TRBV7-3 to TRBJ2-4; 9 bases map to TRBD1. Germline V gives CDR1 SGHTA, CDR2 FQGTGA. The CDR3 length is 14 residues. Unmatched junction bases numbered 3, after V lost 2 bases and J lost 7 bases. CDR3 amino acids: CASSLLGQGNIQYF. In DNA, the CDR3 is TGTGCCAGCAGCTTATTGGGACAGGGCAACATTCAGTACTTC.

This chain joins TRBV12-3 or TRBV12-4 and TRBJ1-4; no clear D. This CDR3 spans 13 amino acids. The V end was cut by 3 bases, the J end by 7 bases, with 9 bases between. The DNA of the CDR3 is TGTGCCAGCAGTTTCCGGGAGGGTGAAAAACTGTTTTTT. Its protein is CASSFREGEKLFF.

The rearrangement joins TRBV6-5 to TRBJ1-5; 7 nucleotides line up with TRBD1. Germline loops: CDR1 MNHEY, CDR2 SVGAGI. The CDR3 is 15 residues long. Losses at the gene ends were 5 bases for V and 5 bases for J; bases not matched to a gene: 9. The CDR3 DNA reads TGTGCCAGCAGTCTAACCGACAGGGAATATCAGCCCCAGCATTTT. This sequence encodes CASSLTDREYQPQHF.